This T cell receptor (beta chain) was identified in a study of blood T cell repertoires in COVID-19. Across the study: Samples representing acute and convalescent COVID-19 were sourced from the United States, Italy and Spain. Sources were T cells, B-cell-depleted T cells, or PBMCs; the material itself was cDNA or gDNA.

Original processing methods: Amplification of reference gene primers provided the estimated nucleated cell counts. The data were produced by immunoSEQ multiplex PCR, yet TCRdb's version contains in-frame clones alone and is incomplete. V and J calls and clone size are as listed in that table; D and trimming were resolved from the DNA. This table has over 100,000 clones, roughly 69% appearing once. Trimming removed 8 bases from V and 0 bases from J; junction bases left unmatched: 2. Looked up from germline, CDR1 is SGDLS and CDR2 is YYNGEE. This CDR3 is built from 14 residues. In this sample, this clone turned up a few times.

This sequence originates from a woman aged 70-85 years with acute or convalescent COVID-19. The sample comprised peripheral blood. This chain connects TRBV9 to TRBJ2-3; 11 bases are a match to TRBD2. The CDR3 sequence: CASGTSGSTDTQYF. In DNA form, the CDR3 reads TGTGCCAGTGGGACTAGCGGAAGCACAGATACGCAGTATTTT.